This T cell receptor beta chain was sequenced during a study of blood T cell repertoires in COVID-19. In the study overall: Material from acute and convalescent COVID-19 was sourced from the United States, Italy and Spain. PBMCs, B-cell-depleted T cells, or T cells were the source of the cDNA or gDNA that made up the material.

This CDR3 region has 13 residues. V lost 4 bases to trimming and J lost 7 bases, with 12 bases between them. Per germline, CDR1 MDHEN and CDR2 SYDVKM. Original handling: The authors estimated nucleated cell counts from reference gene primer amplification. Repertoires were generated with immunoSEQ multiplex PCR, while TCRdb's copy carries only in-frame clones and drops some. The D gene and trimming were derived from the DNA, and the V and J assignments and clone size from that table. The sample lists under 300,000 clones, under 85% occurring once. This clonotype was sampled from a woman aged 40 to 55 with active or convalescent COVID-19. The V and J genes are TRBV28 and TRBJ2-3; a weak D match, TRBD1 (6 bases). Source material: peripheral blood. The CDR3 nucleotides read TGTGCCAGCAGTTCACTAGGGACATATACGCAGTATTTT. Translated: CASSSLGTYTQYF.